This passage covers 18 T cell receptor beta chains from one sample sequenced in a study of human T cells and chemical hapten exposure. Time point denoted: pre-sensitization, week 0. Treatment indicated: therapeutic diphenylcyclopropenone sensitization with weekly scalp DPC. Via MiXCR, TCRdb re-called the RACE reads, giving one row per CDR3 protein. The sample includes about 98,000 distinct CDR3 sequences, 10% to 14% of them seen just once. Sequenced here: whole blood, sampled in connection with sensitization to the hapten diphenylcyclopropenone (DPC). The receptor source for this set is a woman aged 55-69 years with alopecia areata. Some clones in this sample may be carry-over from other donors' samples.

The table lists this clonotype with many counts. V and J are TRBV7-9 and TRBJ1-1, with D unclear. The V and J ends lost 5 bases and 5 bases respectively, with 21 bases between them. CDR3 length: 16 residues. Germline CDR1 is SEHNR and CDR2 is FQNEAQ (reference sequence). CDR3 residues: CASSDMLGGGRTEAFF. The CDR3 region has the DNA TGTGCCAGCAGCGATATGCTGGGTGGCGGTCGTACTGAAGCTTTCTTT.

In its sample, this clonotype was seen a few times. The V and J genes are TRBV7-6 and TRBJ1-5, with TRBD1 as a possible D gene (5 bases). Germline V gives CDR1 SGHVS, CDR2 FNYEAQ. The CDR3 length is 14 residues. V was clipped by 1 base and J by 5 bases, with 9 bases between them. The CDR3 bases are TGTGCCAGCAGCTTAGTCAGGGAGCATCAGCCCCAGCATTTT. Protein sequence: CASSLVREHQPQHF.

This chain links TRBV29-1 with TRBJ1-5; TRBD1 matches 7 bases. CDR1 is SQVTM and CDR2 is ANQGSEA in the germline V gene. The CDR3 spans 14 residues. The J segment lost 0 bases and the V segment lost 6 bases, leaving 5 bases of the junction unmatched. The CDR3 sequence is CSVATGVSNQPQHF. DNA for the CDR3: TGCAGCGTGGCCACAGGGGTTAGCAATCAGCCCCAGCATTTT.

This clonotype occurred a few times. J is TRBJ2-7 and V is TRBV5-1; the D gene is possibly TRBD2 (5 bases). Germline V lookup: CDR1 SGHRS, CDR2 YFSETQ. The CDR3 length is 15 residues. Between the trimmed V and J ends, which lost 7 bases and 6 bases, there was a span of 23 bases. This CDR3 reads CASPHRSGSEGEQYF. CDR3 DNA sequence: TGCGCCAGCCCTCATCGATCGGGGAGCGAGGGCGAGCAGTACTTC.

This clonotype was observed many times. The chain employs TRBV5-1 and TRBJ2-3; D perhaps matches TRBD1 (6 bases). Germline lookup yields CDR1 SGHRS and CDR2 YFSETQ. The germline V and J ends were trimmed by 4 bases and 7 bases, with 10 bases remaining between them. CDR3 length: 12 amino acids. The DNA for the CDR3 is TGCGCCAGCAGCCCCCAGGGGAATACGCAGTATTTT. Encoded protein: CASSPQGNTQYF.

This clonotype was seen more than once but under ten times. CDR3 sequence: CASVRTGVLKSYNEQFF. The CDR3 nucleotides are TGTGCCAGCGTAAGGACAGGGGTCCTAAAATCCTACAATGAGCAGTTCTTC. V and J are TRBV5-8 and TRBJ2-1, with 9 bases lining up with TRBD1. CDR3 length equals 17 residues. Germline CDR1 and CDR2: SGHTS and YDEGEE. The V segment lost 7 bases and the J segment 1 base; nucleotides outside the gene matches: 12. Full variable domain (missing parts from reference TRBV5-8 and TRBJ2-1): EAGVTQSPTHLIKTRGQQATLRCSPISGHTSVYWYQQALGLGLQFLLWYDEGEERNRGNFPPRFSGRQFPNYSSELNVNALELEDSALYLCASVRTGVLKSYNEQFFGPGTRLTVL.

This clonotype was observed many times. The chain combines TRBV5-1 with TRBJ2-3; D may be TRBD2 (5 bases). The germline gives CDR1 SGHRS, CDR2 YFSETQ. The CDR3 runs 16 residues. The V and J ends lost 4 bases and 3 bases respectively, with 18 bases between them. CDR3 sequence: CASSRDPGPGTDTQYF. CDR3 DNA: TGCGCCAGCAGCAGGGATCCGGGCCCGGGGACAGATACGCAGTATTTT.

This clonotype came up many times. V is TRBV5-1 and J is TRBJ2-5, with a tentative D call TRBD1 (5 bases). The germline gives CDR1 SGHRS, CDR2 YFSETQ. The CDR3 consists of 13 residues. V lost 4 bases and J lost 5, with 12 bases in between. The CDR3 DNA sequence: TGCGCCAGCAGCCAGGGTCAGGAGGAGACCCAGTACTTC. Translating gives CASSQGQEETQYF.

This clonotype was seen ten or more times. J is TRBJ1-2 and V is TRBV7-6; 7 nucleotides align to TRBD1. Trimming removed 0 bases from V and 3 bases from J; junction bases left unmatched: 4. This CDR3 region has 15 residues. Germline V gene data show CDR1 as SGHVS and CDR2 as FNYEAQ. DNA for the CDR3: TGTGCCAGCAGCTTAGCTCTTACAGGGGACTATGGCTACACCTTC. This encodes CASSLALTGDYGYTF.

For this clonotype: A clone one base away is much larger, so this may be a read error. The rearrangement joins TRBV6-6 to TRBJ1-5; D uncertain. Germline V gene sequence: CDR1 MNHNY, CDR2 SVGAGI (reference sequence). The CDR3 extends over 13 amino acids. This CDR3 is CASSYSPDQPRHF. CDR3 bases: TGTGCCAGCAGTTACTCACCAGATCAGCCCCGGCATTTT.

The V call is TRBV5-1, the J call TRBJ2-7; D ambiguous. Trimming took off 4 bases at V and 6 bases at J, with 11 bases between the two ends. This CDR3 is built from 12 residues. Germline V lookup: CDR1 SGHRS, CDR2 YFSETQ. The CDR3, as DNA: TGCGCCAGCAGCCACGTCTGGGGCGAGCAGTACTTC. This gives the protein CASSHVWGEQYF.

There are a few counts of this clonotype. The junction does not match germline at one end; this may be a read error. The chain joins TRBV7-9 to TRBJ2-1; 13 nucleotides match TRBD2. CDR1 and CDR2 (germline): SEHNR, FQNEAQ (reference sequence). This CDR3 is 12 amino acids long. CDR3 amino acids: CGTSGDNNEQFF. In DNA, the CDR3 is TGCGGGACTAGCGGGGACAACAATGAGCAGTTCTTC.

V gene TRBV9 combines with J gene TRBJ2-3, with no clear D. CDR1 and CDR2 (germline): SGDLS, YYNGEE. V lost 0 bases to trimming and J lost 5 bases, with 7 bases between them. The CDR3 contains 13 residues. CDR3 sequence reads: CASSVVRQDTQYF. Here the CDR3 DNA reads TGTGCCAGCAGCGTAGTTAGGCAAGATACGCAGTATTTT.

The sample holds many counts of this clonotype. CDR3 DNA sequence: TGTGCCAGCAGTTTGGGGGTCGAAGGGACCCAGTACTTC. Its translation is CASSLGVEGTQYF. The chain is built from TRBV12-3 or TRBV12-4 and TRBJ2-5, with D tentatively TRBD1 or TRBD2 (5 bases each). CDR3 length equals 13 residues. V was pared by 3 bases and J by 7 bases, with 12 bases between.

This clonotype was seen repeatedly, ten times or more. The chain employs TRBV20-1 and TRBJ2-7; 7 bases agree with TRBD1. Per germline, CDR1 DFQATT and CDR2 SNEGSKA (reference sequence). With V trimmed by 5 bases and J by 2 bases, 9 bases remained unmatched. This CDR3 spans 14 amino acids. The CDR3 reads CSAPGTANTYEQYF. Here the CDR3 DNA reads TGCAGTGCTCCCGGGACAGCGAATACCTACGAGCAGTACTTC.

This clonotype turned up a few times. The CDR3 spells CASSYSMVLAGMDEQFF. In nucleotides, the CDR3 is TGTGCCAGCAGTTACTCGATGGTCCTAGCGGGGATGGATGAGCAGTTCTTC. This chain joins TRBV6-5 and TRBJ2-1; 9 bases are a match to TRBD2. V trimming: 0 bases; J trimming: 8 bases; junction bases outside the gene matches: 11. The CDR3 covers 17 residues. Germline CDR1 reads MNHEY; CDR2 reads SVGAGI.

This clonotype was seen ten or more times. DNA for the CDR3: TGCGCCAGCGTGGGCGGGAACACTGAAGCTTTCTTT. Protein sequence: CASVGGNTEAFF. The chain couples TRBV5-1 to TRBJ1-1; D is ambiguous. Germline CDR1 SGHRS, CDR2 YFSETQ. Trimming left V 7 bases short and J 1 base short, with 8 bases between. The CDR3 is made up of 12 amino acids.

This clonotype came up a few times. V is TRBV30 and J is TRBJ1-1; tentatively, D is TRBD1 (5 bases). Germline V lookup: CDR1 GTSNPN, CDR2 SVGIG (reference sequence). CDR3 length equals 14 residues. V shed 1 base and J shed 0 bases, with 9 bases lying between them. The CDR3, as DNA: TGTGCCTGGAGTGCAACAGGTCTGAACACTGAAGCTTTCTTT. Translated, it gives CAWSATGLNTEAFF.